The 9 T cell receptor beta chains presented below share a single source sample, sequenced in a study of cytomegalovirus exposure and HLA in healthy donors. With 60 Vbeta and 13 Jbeta primers, the PCR was carried out. The assay was immunoSEQ multiplex PCR, and TCRdb's table has in-frame clones only and misses some. The sample shows around 110,000 clones, about 80% of them seen only once. Specimen: PBMCs. The source of these receptors is a man aged 25 to 45 in good health and CMV-seronegative.

This CDR3 reads CASKVDSLTYNEQFF. For the CDR3, the DNA is TGTGCCAGCAAAGTTGACAGCCTTACCTACAATGAGCAGTTCTTC. V and J are TRBV27 and TRBJ2-1; TRBD1 is a possible D gene (5 bases). The CDR3 is 15 amino acids. Germline-derived CDR1 and CDR2 are MNHEY and SMNVEV (reference sequence). With 7 bases removed from V and 2 bases from J, the gap between germline ends came to 15 bases.

The V gene is TRBV28, the J gene TRBJ1-1; D is undetermined. The germline V gene has CDR1 MDHEN and CDR2 SYDVKM. The CDR3 is made up of 14 amino acids. V lost 5 bases and J lost 3, with 13 bases in between. The CDR3 region has the DNA TGTGCCAGCAGTCCCAGATCGGGGTACACTGAAGCTTTCTTT. Protein sequence: CASSPRSGYTEAFF.

This chain joins TRBV7-2 and TRBJ1-2, with 7 bases identical to TRBD1. The CDR3 is 14 amino acids. CDR1 is SGHTA, CDR2 FQGNSA, per germline. V was pared by 0 bases and J by 3 bases, with 1 base of the junction left unmatched. CDR3 in amino acids: CASSLAGGDYGYTF. In nucleotides, the CDR3 is TGTGCCAGCAGCTTAGCAGGGGGCGACTATGGCTACACCTTC.

The chain carries TRBV10-3 and TRBJ2-3; 7 bases are shared with TRBD1. Germline V gene lookup returns CDR1 ENHRY and CDR2 SYGVKD. The trim removed 8 bases at V and 2 bases at J, leaving 4 bases unmatched. This CDR3 is 13 amino acids long. As DNA, the CDR3 is TGTGCCATCGGACAGGACCTCACAGATACGCAGTATTTT. Amino acids: CAIGQDLTDTQYF.

The chain is built from TRBV4-1 and TRBJ2-3, with D possibly matching TRBD1 (6 bases). This CDR3 has 15 residues. CDR1 and CDR2 from the germline V gene are MGHRA and YSYEKL. Trimming pared 0 bases from V and 3 bases from J, leaving 10 bases between. The chain's CDR3 is CASSQDNRATDTQYF. The CDR3 DNA sequence: TGCGCCAGCAGCCAAGATAACAGGGCGACAGATACGCAGTATTTT.

This rearrangement joins TRBV28 to TRBJ1-4; 7 bases match TRBD1. This CDR3 comprises 17 residues. The germline gives CDR1 MDHEN, CDR2 SYDVKM. V shed 4 bases and J 0 bases; nucleotides not matched to a gene: 8. The CDR3 loop reads CASSSPGTAATNEKLFF. The CDR3 coding sequence is TGTGCCAGCAGTTCTCCCGGGACAGCCGCAACTAATGAAAAACTGTTTTTT. The complete variable domain, with remaining parts taken from reference TRBV28 and TRBJ1-4, reads DVKVTQSSRYLVKRTGEKVFLECVQDMDHENMFWYRQDPGLGLRLIYFSYDVKMKEKGDIPEGYSVSREKKERFSLILESASTNQTSMYLCASSSPGTAATNEKLFFGSGTQLSVL.

CDR3 nucleotide sequence: TGTGCCAGCAGCTTAGGGGCAGGAGGCACTGAAGCTTTCTTT. Protein sequence: CASSLGAGGTEAFF. The J gene is TRBJ1-1, the V gene TRBV7-2; no definite D call. This CDR3 is built from 14 residues. Deletions cut 1 base from V and 4 bases from J, with 10 bases between. Germline CDR1 reads SGHTA; CDR2 reads FQGNSA.

This clone was seen a single time. The chain employs TRBV7-2 and TRBJ2-7, with TRBD1 as a possible D gene (6 bases). Trimming cost V 8 bases and J 0 bases, with 14 bases left between them. Germline values: CDR1 SGHTA, CDR2 FQGNSA. The CDR3 runs 14 residues. The CDR3 coding sequence is TGTGCCAGCGCCCAGGGGCTCAGCTCCTACGAGCAGTACTTC. It specifies CASAQGLSSYEQYF.

This chain links TRBV18 with TRBJ2-7; D might be TRBD2 (6 bases). The V and J ends lost 1 base and 3 bases respectively, with 13 bases between them. CDR1 and CDR2 (germline): KGHSH, LQKENI. CDR3 length equals 15 residues. CDR3 sequence reads: CASSPQDTSSYEQYF. The CDR3 DNA reads TGTGCCAGCTCACCACAGGATACTAGCAGCTACGAGCAGTACTTC.